This TCR beta chain comes out of a study of post-analysis software for immune sequencing data. Points on this clonotype: Its antigen is unknown.

Libraries were made from TCR beta cDNA, and they carried unique molecular identifiers. TCRdb fed the PCR reads into MiXCR, producing one record per CDR3 protein. Altogether 650,000 to 850,000 distinct CDR3 sequences are present, approximately 44% being singletons, with the ten largest covering 4.9%. Trimming removed 0 bases from V and 8 bases from J; junction bases left unmatched: 13. CDR1 is LGHDT and CDR2 is YNNKEL in the germline V gene (reference sequence). CDR3 length: 19 amino acids. Points from the study as a whole: Strong same-batch co-clustering of samples appeared with F measure clustering. Roughly five TRBV segments appeared more often in patients than in controls, and TRBV5-6, TRBV5-1 and TRBV20-1 were among these.

The chain uses TRBV3-1 and TRBJ2-1; 13 bases agree with TRBD2. This clonotype was obtained from a girl between 5 and 17 years old with multiple sclerosis. Sequencing was carried out using blood. CDR3 region: CASSQDPRLAGGRSDEQFF. In nucleotides, the CDR3 is TGTGCCAGCAGCCAAGATCCTCGACTAGCGGGAGGCAGGAGCGATGAGCAGTTCTTC.